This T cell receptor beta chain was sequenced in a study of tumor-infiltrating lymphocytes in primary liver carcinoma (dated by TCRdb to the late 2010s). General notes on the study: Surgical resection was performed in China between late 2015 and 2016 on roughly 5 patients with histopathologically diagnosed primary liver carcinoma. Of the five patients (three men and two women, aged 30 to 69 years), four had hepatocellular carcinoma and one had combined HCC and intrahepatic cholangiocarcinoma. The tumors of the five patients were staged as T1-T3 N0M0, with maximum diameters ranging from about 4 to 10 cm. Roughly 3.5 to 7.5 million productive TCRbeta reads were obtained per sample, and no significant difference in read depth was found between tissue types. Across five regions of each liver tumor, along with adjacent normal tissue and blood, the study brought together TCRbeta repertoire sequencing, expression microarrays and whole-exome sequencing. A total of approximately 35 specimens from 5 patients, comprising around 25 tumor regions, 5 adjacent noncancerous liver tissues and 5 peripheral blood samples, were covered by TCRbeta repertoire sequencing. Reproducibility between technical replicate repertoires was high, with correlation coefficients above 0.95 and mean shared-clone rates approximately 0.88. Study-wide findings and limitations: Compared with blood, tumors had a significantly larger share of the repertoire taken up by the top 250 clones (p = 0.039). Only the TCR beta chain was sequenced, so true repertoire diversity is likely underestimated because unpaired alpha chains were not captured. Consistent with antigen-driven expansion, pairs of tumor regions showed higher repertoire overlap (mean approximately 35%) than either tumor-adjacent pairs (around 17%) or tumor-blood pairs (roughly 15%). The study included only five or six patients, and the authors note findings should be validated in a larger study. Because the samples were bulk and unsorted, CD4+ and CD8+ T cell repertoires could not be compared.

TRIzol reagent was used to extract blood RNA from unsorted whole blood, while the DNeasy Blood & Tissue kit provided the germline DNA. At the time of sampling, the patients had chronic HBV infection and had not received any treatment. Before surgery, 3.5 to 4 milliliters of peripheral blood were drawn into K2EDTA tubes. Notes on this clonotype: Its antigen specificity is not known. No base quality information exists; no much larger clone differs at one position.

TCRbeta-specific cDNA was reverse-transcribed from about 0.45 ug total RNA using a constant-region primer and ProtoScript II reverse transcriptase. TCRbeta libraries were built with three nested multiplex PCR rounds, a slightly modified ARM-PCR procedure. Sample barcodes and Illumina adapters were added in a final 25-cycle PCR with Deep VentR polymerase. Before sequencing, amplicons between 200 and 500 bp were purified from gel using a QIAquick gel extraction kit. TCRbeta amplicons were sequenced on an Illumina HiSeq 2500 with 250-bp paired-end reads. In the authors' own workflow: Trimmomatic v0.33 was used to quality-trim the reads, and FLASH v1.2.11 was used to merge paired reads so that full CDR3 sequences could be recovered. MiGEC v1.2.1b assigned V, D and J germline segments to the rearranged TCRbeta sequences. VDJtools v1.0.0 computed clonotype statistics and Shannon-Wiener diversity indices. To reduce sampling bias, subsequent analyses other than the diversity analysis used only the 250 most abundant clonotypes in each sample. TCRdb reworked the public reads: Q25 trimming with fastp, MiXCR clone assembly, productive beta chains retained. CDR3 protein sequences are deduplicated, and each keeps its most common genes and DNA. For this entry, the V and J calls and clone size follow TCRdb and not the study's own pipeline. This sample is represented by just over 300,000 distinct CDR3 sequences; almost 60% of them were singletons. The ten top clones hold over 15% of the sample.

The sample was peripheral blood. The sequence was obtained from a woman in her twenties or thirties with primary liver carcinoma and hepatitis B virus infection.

The DNA sequence is as follows: TGCGCCAGCAGCCAAAGGACAGGGGAGAACTATGGCTACACCTTC. Its protein is CASSQRTGENYGYTF. Here the chain combines TRBV4-1 and TRBJ1-2; a stretch of 9 junction bases matches TRBD1. CDR1 and CDR2, per the germline V gene, are MGHRA and YSYEKL. Unmatched junction bases come to 3, with V trimmed by 2 bases and J by 2 bases. Counted from cysteine to phenylalanine, this CDR3 has 15 amino acids. Only the CDR3 portion is preserved as DNA: 45 bases, with reading frame beginning at the first base.